These 8 T cell receptor beta chains were all obtained from the same sample, sequenced in a study of metastatic and nonmetastatic thyroid tumors. Thyroid surgery was preceded by no treatment in any patient. TCRdb reprocessed the PCR reads via MiXCR. The sample lists about 15,000 clones, 20% to 30% occurring once. Sequenced input: tumor tissue. These receptors all stem from a female donor with papillary thyroid cancer or a benign thyroid nodule (not recorded which). Some clones in this sample may be carry-over from other donors' samples.

The table lists this clone with a few counts. A much more abundant neighbour one base away suggests this may be a read error. The rearrangement uses TRBV12-3 or TRBV12-4 and TRBJ2-7; D uncertain. This CDR3 has 15 amino acids. CDR3 DNA: TGTGCCAGCAGTTTGGGATGGGGAAGCTCCTACGAGCATTACTTC. It translates to CASSLGWGSSYEHYF.

This clone has ten or more counts. The V and J genes are TRBV5-1 and TRBJ2-1, with TRBD2 identical over 7 bases. The V segment lost 6 bases and the J segment 2 bases; nucleotides outside the gene matches: 5. Germline CDR1 is SGHRS and CDR2 is YFSETQ. This CDR3 is 14 amino acids long. The CDR3 loop is CASKAGETYNEQFF. CDR3 nucleotide sequence: TGCGCCAGCAAGGCGGGAGAAACCTACAATGAGCAGTTCTTC.

In this sample, this clone turned up many times. This chain connects TRBV4-2 to TRBJ2-1; 10 bases are shared with TRBD2. This CDR3 has 17 amino acids. The V gene's germline CDR1 is LGHNA and CDR2 YNFKEQ. The trim removed 0 bases at V and 6 bases at J, leaving 8 bases unmatched. The CDR3 loop reads CASSQDRASGRANEQFF. The DNA of the CDR3 is TGTGCCAGCAGCCAAGATCGGGCGAGCGGGAGGGCCAATGAGCAGTTCTTC.

This clone is categorized as medium-sized. The chain is built from TRBV28 and TRBJ2-7; weak D call: TRBD2 (6 bases). The V gene lost 8 bases and the J gene lost 2 bases, with 22 bases spanning the gap. The CDR3 consists of 16 residues. Germline loops: CDR1 MDHEN, CDR2 SYDVKM. DNA for the CDR3: TGTGCCAGCCTTTCGGGCATGGGGACTGATCCCTACGAGCAGTACTTC. Translation gives CASLSGMGTDPYEQYF.

This clone has at least ten counts. This may be a read error, as it is one base from a much larger clone. Different DNA sequences within this sample yield the same CDR3. V is TRBV30 and J is TRBJ2-5; 7 nucleotides match TRBD2. The CDR3 length is 15 residues. Germline V CDR1 and CDR2: GTSNPN, SVGIG (reference sequence). CDR3 region: CAWTMYSGLQETQYF. In DNA form, the CDR3 reads TGTGCCTGGACGATGTATAGCGGGCTACAAGAGACTCAGTACTTC. Using reference TRBV30 and TRBJ2-5 for the parts outside the CDR3, the full variable domain is SQTIHQWPATLVQPVGSPLSLECTVEGTSNPNLYWYRQAAGRGLQLLFYSVGIGQISSEVPQNLSASRPQDRQFILSSKKLLLSDSGFYLCAWTMYSGLQETQYFGPGTRLLVL.

This clone has just a few counts. The chain uses TRBV2 and TRBJ1-2; D perhaps matches TRBD1 (5 bases). The ends were cut back, 5 bases at V and 7 bases at J, with 11 bases in the middle. Germline values: CDR1 SNHLY, CDR2 FYNNEI. The CDR3 has 12 amino acids. The CDR3 here is CASSRPRGGYTF. The CDR3 nucleotides are TGTGCCAGCAGTCGGCCGAGGGGTGGCTACACCTTC.

Details on this clone: A junction end diverges from the germline sequence, so it may reflect a read error. CDR3 in DNA: TGCAGTGTTAGACTAGCGGGGGGTTCCTTCAATGAGCAGTTCTTC. It yields the protein CSVRLAGGSFNEQFF. The gene calls are TRBV20-1 and TRBJ2-1; 13 nucleotides match TRBD2. The CDR3 spans 15 residues. Germline CDR1 DFQATT, CDR2 SNEGSKA (reference sequence).

Judged by abundance, this clone is medium-sized (0.01 to 0.1%). V is TRBV28 and J is TRBJ2-7, with 14 bases lining up with TRBD2. The germline gives CDR1 MDHEN, CDR2 SYDVKM. Trimming took 6 bases from V and 6 from J; bases not matched to a gene: 7. CDR3 size: 15 residues. The DNA of the CDR3 is TGTGCCAGCAGCCTCGGGACTAGCGGGAGAAGCGAGCAGTACTTC. Its protein product is CASSLGTSGRSEQYF.